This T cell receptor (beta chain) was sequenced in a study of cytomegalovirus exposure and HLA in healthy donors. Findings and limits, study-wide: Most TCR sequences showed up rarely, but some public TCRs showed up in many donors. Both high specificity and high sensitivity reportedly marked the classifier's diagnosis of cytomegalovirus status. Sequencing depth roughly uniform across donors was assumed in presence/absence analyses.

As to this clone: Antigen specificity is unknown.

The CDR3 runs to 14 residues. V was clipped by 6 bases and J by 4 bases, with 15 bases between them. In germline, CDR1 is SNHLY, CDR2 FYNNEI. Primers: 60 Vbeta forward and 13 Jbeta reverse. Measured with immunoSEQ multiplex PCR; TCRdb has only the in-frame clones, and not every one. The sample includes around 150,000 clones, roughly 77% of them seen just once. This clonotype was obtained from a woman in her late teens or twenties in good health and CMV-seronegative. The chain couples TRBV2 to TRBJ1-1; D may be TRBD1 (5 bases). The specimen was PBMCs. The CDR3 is CASRERAGSTEAFF. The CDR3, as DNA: TGTGCCAGCAGGGAGCGAGCAGGGTCCACTGAAGCTTTCTTT.